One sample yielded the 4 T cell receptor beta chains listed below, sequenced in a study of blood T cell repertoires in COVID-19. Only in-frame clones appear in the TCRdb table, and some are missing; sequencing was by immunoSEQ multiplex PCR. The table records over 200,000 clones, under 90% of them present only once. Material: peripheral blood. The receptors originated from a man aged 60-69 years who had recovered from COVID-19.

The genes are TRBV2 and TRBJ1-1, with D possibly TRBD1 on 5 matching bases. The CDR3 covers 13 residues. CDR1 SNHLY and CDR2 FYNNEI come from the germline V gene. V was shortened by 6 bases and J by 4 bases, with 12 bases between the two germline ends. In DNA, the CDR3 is TGTGCCAGCAGGGGCACGGGACTCACTGAAGCTTTCTTT. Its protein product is CASRGTGLTEAFF.

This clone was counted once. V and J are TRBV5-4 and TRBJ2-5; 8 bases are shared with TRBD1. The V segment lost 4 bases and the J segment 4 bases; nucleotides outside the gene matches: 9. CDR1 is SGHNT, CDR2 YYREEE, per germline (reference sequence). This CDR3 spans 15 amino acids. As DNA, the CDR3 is TGTGCCAGCAGCGCTCCCGGGACAGGCGGAGAGACCCAGTACTTC. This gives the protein CASSAPGTGGETQYF.

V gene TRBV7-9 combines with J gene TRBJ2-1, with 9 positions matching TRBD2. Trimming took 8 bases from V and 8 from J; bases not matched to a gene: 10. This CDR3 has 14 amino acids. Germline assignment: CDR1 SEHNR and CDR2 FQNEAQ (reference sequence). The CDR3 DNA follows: TGTGCCAGCCGACCCTTAGCGGGAGCCGATGAGCAGTTCTTC. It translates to CASRPLAGADEQFF.

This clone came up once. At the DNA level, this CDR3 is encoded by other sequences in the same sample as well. CDR3 sequence (DNA): TGTGCCAGCAGCCGCAGGGGGAGGCAAGAGACCCAGTACTTC. It encodes CASSRRGRQETQYF. V is TRBV7-2 and J is TRBJ2-5, with TRBD1 as a possible D gene (7 bases). The germline V and J ends were trimmed by 5 bases and 2 bases, with 12 bases remaining between them. Germline CDR1 SGHTA, CDR2 FQGNSA. This CDR3 is built from 14 residues.